A single sample is the source of the 30 T cell receptor beta chains below, sequenced in a study of blood T cell repertoires in COVID-19. The assay was immunoSEQ multiplex PCR, and TCRdb's table has in-frame clones only and misses some. Found here are some 30,000 clones, 85% of them singletons; the top ten hold about 16%. Sample: peripheral blood. Receptors were obtained from an older woman with active COVID-19.

The chain combines TRBV28 with TRBJ2-7; TRBD1 matches 11 bases. In germline, CDR1 is MDHEN, CDR2 SYDVKM. After removal of 2 bases from V and 4 bases from J, the junction contained 7 bases not matched to a gene. The CDR3 length is 16 residues. CDR3 in DNA: TGTGCCAGCAGTTTAAGAGGGACAGGGGGTAGGTACGAGCAGTACTTC. Protein product: CASSLRGTGGRYEQYF. Complete variable domain (other parts from reference TRBV28 and TRBJ2-7): DVKVTQSSRYLVKRTGEKVFLECVQDMDHENMFWYRQDPGLGLRLIYFSYDVKMKEKGDIPEGYSVSREKKERFSLILESASTNQTSMYLCASSLRGTGGRYEQYFGPGTRLTVT.

This chain links TRBV29-1 with TRBJ2-2, with 7 nucleotides matching TRBD1. J lost 6 bases, V lost 4 bases, and 8 bases had no gene match. From germline, CDR1 is SQVTM and CDR2 ANQGSEA. This CDR3 is 14 amino acids long. The CDR3 loop reads CSVGQGDGPGELFF. CDR3 bases: TGCAGCGTTGGGCAGGGGGATGGTCCCGGGGAGCTGTTTTTT.

The V gene is TRBV19, the J gene TRBJ1-1; D unclear. Looked up from germline, CDR1 is LNHDA and CDR2 is SQIVND (reference sequence). This CDR3 is 14 amino acids long. Trimming removed 3 bases from V and 1 base from J, with 9 bases in between. CDR3 protein: CASSIVTWNTEAFF. The CDR3 DNA sequence: TGTGCCAGTAGTATTGTGACTTGGAACACTGAAGCTTTCTTT.

The V call is TRBV28, the J call TRBJ1-1; 9 bases align to TRBD1. V dropped 5 bases and J dropped 10; count of bases not matched to a gene: 8. The CDR3 covers 13 residues. Germline CDR1 MDHEN, CDR2 SYDVKM. The CDR3 DNA follows: TGTGCCAGCAGTCCCCGACAGGGGGTTTCAGCTTTCTTT. As protein: CASSPRQGVSAFF.

The chain recombines TRBV9 with TRBJ2-5; D is uncertain. CDR3 size: 14 residues. Deletions cut 0 bases from V and 5 bases from J, with 11 bases between. Germline CDR1 and CDR2: SGDLS and YYNGEE. CDR3: CASSVDGNRETQYF. CDR3 nucleotide sequence: TGTGCCAGCAGCGTAGACGGTAATCGTGAGACCCAGTACTTC.

This clone was observed a handful of times. This chain links TRBV9 with TRBJ1-6, with 8 bases that match TRBD1. Per germline, CDR1 SGDLS and CDR2 YYNGEE. CDR3 length equals 16 residues. The junction had 7 bases not matched to a gene; V was cut back by 4 bases and J by 4 bases. This CDR3 reads CASSLGQGGYNSPLHF. CDR3 coding DNA: TGTGCCAGCAGCCTAGGACAGGGAGGTTATAATTCACCCCTCCACTTT.

V is TRBV9 and J is TRBJ2-3, with TRBD2 identical over 11 bases. The length of the CDR3 is 16 residues. Trimming took 4 bases from V and 1 from J; bases not matched to a gene: 5. The germline V gene has CDR1 SGDLS and CDR2 YYNGEE. This CDR3 is CASSKGTSGGTDTQYF. CDR3 sequence (DNA): TGTGCCAGCAGCAAAGGGACTAGCGGTGGCACAGATACGCAGTATTTT.

The rearrangement uses TRBV30 and TRBJ1-6; 10 nucleotides agree with TRBD1. V lost 2 bases and J lost 9; bases outside the gene matches: 7. This CDR3 is 15 amino acids long. Germline V lookup: CDR1 GTSNPN, CDR2 SVGIG (reference sequence). The DNA for the CDR3 is TGTGCCTGGAGTTCGGTTGGACAGGGGGGTTCACCCCTCCACTTT. This gives the protein CAWSSVGQGGSPLHF.

The chain is built from TRBV28 and TRBJ2-3; 7 nucleotides align to TRBD2. The V and J ends lost 8 bases and 5 bases, in that order; junction bases with no gene match: 7. Germline loops: CDR1 MDHEN, CDR2 SYDVKM. The CDR3 totals 13 residues. The CDR3 here is CASGRGGGDTQYF. The DNA for the CDR3 is TGTGCCAGCGGAAGGGGCGGGGGAGATACGCAGTATTTT.

This clone has a handful of counts. The chain joins TRBV24-1 to TRBJ2-3; the D gene is possibly TRBD2 (7 bases). This CDR3 is built from 19 residues. Trimming left V 2 bases short and J 0 bases short, with 20 bases between. Germline CDR1 reads KGHDR; CDR2 reads SFDVKD. CDR3 amino acids: CATSDWGAGSSGSTDTQYF. The CDR3 nucleotides are TGTGCCACCAGTGATTGGGGGGCAGGCTCTAGCGGAAGCACAGATACGCAGTATTTT.

CDR3 in amino acids: CASSVRQGRTRSTEAFF. CDR3 coding DNA: TGTGCCAGCAGTGTACGACAGGGGCGGACTCGTAGCACTGAAGCTTTCTTT. The J gene is TRBJ1-1, the V gene TRBV2, with TRBD1 matching over 8 bases. In germline, CDR1 is SNHLY, CDR2 FYNNEI. The CDR3 consists of 17 residues. V shed 4 bases, J shed 4 bases, and the junction held 14 bases outside the gene matches.

The chain links TRBV4-2 to TRBJ2-5, with 8 bases identical to TRBD2. Germline lookup yields CDR1 LGHNA and CDR2 YNFKEQ. The CDR3 has 15 residues. V shed 0 bases and J 5 bases; nucleotides not matched to a gene: 5. Written as DNA, the CDR3 is TGTGCCAGCAGCCAAGATCGGGGGGGGCTGGAGACCCAGTACTTC. Translated: CASSQDRGGLETQYF.

The chain combines TRBV19 with TRBJ1-4; D is unresolved. V lost 0 bases, J lost 7 bases, and 12 bases lay in between. The CDR3 length is 15 residues. CDR1 is LNHDA, CDR2 SQIVND, per germline (reference sequence). As DNA, the CDR3 is TGTGCCAGTAGTATAGACCCGATCGGGAGTGAAAAACTGTTTTTT. Encoded protein: CASSIDPIGSEKLFF.

This clone was seen just once. V gene TRBV4-2 combines with J gene TRBJ2-1; 11 nucleotides line up with TRBD2. From germline, CDR1 is LGHNA and CDR2 YNFKEQ. The CDR3 extends over 16 amino acids. With 3 bases clipped from V and 10 bases from J, the junction kept 11 bases outside the gene matches. The DNA of the CDR3 is TGTGCCAGCAGCCACGCTTTAGCGGGGGGGCCACTAGAGCAGTTCTTC. This sequence encodes CASSHALAGGPLEQFF.

The DNA for the CDR3 is TGTGCCTGGAGTGTTACGGAGACGTCTTTCTTT. Amino acid sequence: CAWSVTETSFF. The chain combines TRBV30 with TRBJ1-1; D unclear. Germline CDR1 GTSNPN, CDR2 SVGIG (reference sequence). Trimming took 0 bases from V and 12 from J, leaving 11 bases between them. The CDR3 sequence is 11 residues long.

This chain connects TRBV6-6 to TRBJ2-7, with D possibly TRBD1 on 5 matching bases. Germline V gene sequence: CDR1 MNHNY, CDR2 SVGAGI (reference sequence). The V and J ends lost 4 bases and 2 bases respectively, with 12 bases between them. This CDR3 comprises 14 residues. As DNA, the CDR3 is TGTGCCAGCAGTTCCAGGGTAGTCCCCTACGAGCAGTACTTC. It yields the protein CASSSRVVPYEQYF.

The rearrangement uses TRBV7-2 and TRBJ2-7; maybe TRBD2 (5 bases). Trimming took 1 base from V and 3 from J, leaving 7 bases between them. This CDR3 is 13 amino acids long. Germline CDR1 SGHTA, CDR2 FQGNSA. Here the CDR3 DNA reads TGTGCCAGCAGCTTAGGCCGGGGCTACGAGCAGTACTTC. Encoded protein: CASSLGRGYEQYF.

V usage is TRBV3-1 (or the pseudogene TRBV3-2) and J usage is TRBJ2-3, with TRBD1 matching over 10 bases. The germline CDR1 and CDR2 sequences are LGHDT and YNNKEL (reference sequence). The CDR3 sequence is 15 residues long. V lost 1 base, J lost 6 bases, and 4 bases stayed unmatched. CDR3 nucleotide sequence: TGTGCCAGCAGCCAAGCCGGGACAGGGGCGGATACGCAGTATTTT. It translates to CASSQAGTGADTQYF.

This chain connects TRBV27 to TRBJ2-2, with 8 bases lining up with TRBD2. This CDR3 is built from 16 residues. Looked up from germline, CDR1 is MNHEY and CDR2 is SMNVEV (reference sequence). Losses at the gene ends were 3 bases for V and 6 bases for J; bases not matched to a gene: 9. CDR3 protein: CASSFIGGGRSGELFF. The CDR3 bases are TGTGCCAGCAGTTTTATCGGGGGGGGCCGGTCCGGGGAGCTGTTTTTT.

The chain has TRBV11-2 and TRBJ2-5, with TRBD2 matching over 13 bases. V lost 2 bases, J lost 1 base, and 7 bases stayed unmatched. The CDR3 totals 18 residues. Germline lookup yields CDR1 SGHAT and CDR2 FQNNGV. DNA of the CDR3: TGTGCCAGCAGCTTACTACTAGCGGGGGGGCCCGTCCAAGAGACCCAGTACTTC. Amino acid sequence: CASSLLLAGGPVQETQYF.

V usage is TRBV5-5 and J usage is TRBJ2-1; D is uncertain. The CDR3 is 16 residues long. V lost 1 base, J lost 2 bases, and 13 bases lay in between. Germline-derived CDR1 and CDR2 are SGHKS and YYEKEE (reference sequence). CDR3 sequence reads: CASSLFSVGAYNEQFF. Written as DNA, the CDR3 is TGTGCCAGCAGCTTGTTTTCAGTCGGAGCCTACAATGAGCAGTTCTTC.

The J gene is TRBJ2-5, the V gene TRBV7-8; 8 positions match TRBD1. Germline-derived CDR1 and CDR2 are SGHVS and FQNEAQ. The CDR3 runs 15 residues. Trimming took 5 bases from V and 9 from J; bases not matched to a gene: 14. This CDR3 reads CASSITTTGEGAQYF. CDR3 DNA sequence: TGTGCCAGCAGCATAACCACGACAGGGGAAGGTGCCCAGTACTTC. Full variable domain (missing parts from reference TRBV7-8 and TRBJ2-5): GAGVSQSPRYKVAKRGQDVALRCDPISGHVSLFWYQQALGQGPEFLTYFQNEAQLDKSGLPSDRFFAERPEGSVSTLKIQRTQQEDSAVYLCASSITTTGEGAQYFGPGTRLLVL.

The V gene is TRBV7-2, the J gene TRBJ1-2; possibly TRBD1 for D (6 bases). V shed 8 bases and J shed 4 bases, with 14 bases lying between them. The CDR3 is 13 amino acids. Germline-derived CDR1 and CDR2 are SGHTA and FQGNSA. The CDR3 DNA follows: TGTGCCAGCCGCAAGGCGGGGGCCTATGGCTACACCTTC. Its protein is CASRKAGAYGYTF.

The chain has TRBV9 and TRBJ2-3; 7 bases line up with TRBD2. The germline CDR1 and CDR2 sequences are SGDLS and YYNGEE. This CDR3 has 14 residues. The V and J ends lost 4 bases and 5 bases, in that order; junction bases with no gene match: 7. The CDR3 sequence is CASSLGGVGDTQYF. The CDR3 nucleotides read TGTGCCAGCAGCCTGGGGGGGGTCGGAGATACGCAGTATTTT.

The chain couples TRBV3-1 (or the pseudogene TRBV3-2) to TRBJ2-3, with D perhaps matching TRBD2 (6 bases). The V gene's germline CDR1 is LGHDT and CDR2 YNNKEL (reference sequence). This CDR3 spans 17 amino acids. V was pared by 4 bases and J by 0 bases, with 17 bases between. The CDR3 region is CASSPSYRAGSTDTQYF. CDR3 in DNA: TGTGCCAGCAGCCCCTCGTATCGAGCGGGCAGCACAGATACGCAGTATTTT.

This chain links TRBV5-1 with TRBJ1-3, with D perhaps matching TRBD1 (5 bases). The germline V gene encodes CDR1 SGHRS and CDR2 YFSETQ. V lost 0 bases and J lost 3, with 10 bases in between. The CDR3 is 15 residues long. CDR3 nucleotides: TGCGCCAGCAGCTTGGTGGCCGGGGGTGGAAACACCATATATTTT. It yields the protein CASSLVAGGGNTIYF.

The CDR3 DNA reads as TGCAGTGCTAGTGGACCCGGACAGACTAACTATGGCTACACCTTC. Protein: CSASGPGQTNYGYTF. The chain joins TRBV20-1 to TRBJ1-2; D may be TRBD1 (6 bases). The germline V gene encodes CDR1 DFQATT and CDR2 SNEGSKA (reference sequence). V gave up 3 bases and J gave up 0 bases, with 14 bases separating them. The CDR3 is 15 amino acids.

The V call is TRBV19, the J call TRBJ1-5, with TRBD1 as a possible D gene (5 bases). The CDR3 length is 17 residues. Germline V gives CDR1 LNHDA, CDR2 SQIVND (reference sequence). The ends were cut back, 9 bases at V and 5 bases at J, with 26 bases in the middle. DNA of the CDR3: TGTGCCAGATTGACATACTTGGGGGGGGTGGGTGATCAGCCCCAGCATTTT. This codes for CARLTYLGGVGDQPQHF.

The chain joins TRBV25-1 to TRBJ1-3, with 11 bases that match TRBD1. The CDR3 loop spans 16 amino acids. Germline V CDR1 and CDR2: MGHDK, SYGVNS. The V and J ends lost 2 bases and 2 bases, in that order; junction bases with no gene match: 2. DNA of the CDR3: TGTGCCAGCAGTGAACCGGACAGGGGGCCTGGAAACACCATATATTTT. Translating it yields CASSEPDRGPGNTIYF.

This chain uses TRBV27 with TRBJ2-7; TRBD1 aligns across 7 bases. The length of the CDR3 is 17 residues. V trimming: 3 bases; J trimming: 3 bases; junction bases outside the gene matches: 14. Germline loops: CDR1 MNHEY, CDR2 SMNVEV (reference sequence). CDR3 nucleotide sequence: TGTGCCAGCAGTTTCAAGACAGGGACCACCCGGAACTACGAGCAGTACTTC. Translated: CASSFKTGTTRNYEQYF.